Following are 12 T cell receptor beta chains from one sample sequenced in a study of CD4+ T cells in melanoma. The protocol was immunoSEQ multiplex PCR, while the TCRdb copy is restricted to in-frame clones and leaves out a portion. The sample shows about 10,000 clones, around 67% of them seen only once. The sequencing sample was made of cells from a culture (not recorded whether cultured in vitro). These receptors were collected from a human donor with melanoma.

The V call is TRBV2, the J call TRBJ2-3; possibly TRBD1 or TRBD2 for D (5 bases each). Germline assignment: CDR1 SNHLY and CDR2 FYNNEI. V shed 6 bases and J shed 1 base, with 11 bases lying between them. The CDR3 covers 14 residues. The chain's CDR3 is CASSRDLGTDTQYF. The CDR3 region has the DNA TGTGCCAGCAGCCGGGACCTCGGCACAGATACGCAGTATTTT.

V is TRBV11-2 and J is TRBJ2-7, with unresolved D. Trimming took 0 bases from V and 1 from J, leaving 10 bases between them. CDR1 is SGHAT and CDR2 is FQNNGV in the germline V gene. This CDR3 has 15 residues. The CDR3 nucleotides are TGTGCCAGCAGCTTAGATACGGCAACTTCCTACGAGCAGTACTTC. It encodes CASSLDTATSYEQYF.

This clone was observed once. The chain links TRBV7-9 to TRBJ1-1; a weak D match, TRBD1 (6 bases). The length of the CDR3 is 15 residues. Germline-derived CDR1 and CDR2 are SEHNR and FQNEAQ (reference sequence). V was trimmed by 3 bases and J by 3 bases, leaving 14 bases between them. The CDR3 DNA follows: TGTGCCAGCAGCTTCCAGGGACAAGTATACACTGAAGCTTTCTTT. The encoded protein is CASSFQGQVYTEAFF.

The chain has TRBV28 and TRBJ1-1; a weak D match, TRBD1 (5 bases). Per germline, CDR1 MDHEN and CDR2 SYDVKM. With 6 bases removed from V and 0 bases from J, the gap between germline ends came to 11 bases. The CDR3 runs 14 residues. CDR3 region: CASRGRQLNTEAFF. As DNA, the CDR3 is TGTGCCAGCAGGGGACGACAATTGAACACTGAAGCTTTCTTT.

As to this clone: The junction departs from germline at one end; a sequencing error may be responsible. This sequence joins TRBV5-3 and TRBJ1-1, with unresolved D. Being an ORF, TRBV5-3 has a function that is uncertain. The CDR3 is 13 residues long. The CDR3 region has the DNA TGTGCCAGCAGCTCGGACGATTACACTGAAGCTTTCTTT. It encodes CASSSDDYTEAFF.

This chain uses TRBV5-1 with TRBJ2-3, with D unclear. From germline, CDR1 is SGHRS and CDR2 YFSETQ. This CDR3 region has 16 residues. The ends were cut back, 0 bases at V and 0 bases at J, with 11 bases in the middle. The CDR3 DNA is TGCGCCAGCAGCTTGGACACACGGAGAAGCACAGATACGCAGTATTTT. This sequence encodes CASSLDTRRSTDTQYF.

V usage is TRBV5-4 and J usage is TRBJ1-2; 9 positions match TRBD1. Germline V gene data show CDR1 as SGHNT and CDR2 as YYREEE (reference sequence). V lost 4 bases and J lost 8; bases outside the gene matches: 12. CDR3 length equals 15 residues. The chain's CDR3 is CASSLGDREVGGYTF. Here the CDR3 DNA reads TGTGCCAGCAGCCTAGGGGACAGGGAGGTAGGAGGCTACACCTTC.

With regard to this clone: An end of the junction differs from the germline gene, which may be a read error. The rearrangement joins TRBV5-1 to TRBJ2-5; 7 nucleotides align to TRBD1. Germline V gene lookup returns CDR1 SGHRS and CDR2 YFSETQ. CDR3 length: 14 amino acids. The CDR3 DNA sequence: TGCGCCAGCAGCACGGGACAGCAGGGAGAGGCCCAGTACTTC. It translates to CASSTGQQGEAQYF.

In its sample, this clone is medium-sized (0.01 to 0.1%). An end of the junction does not agree with germline; a read error may underlie this. This chain joins TRBV5-1 and TRBJ1-1, with a weak D call TRBD1 (5 bases). The germline CDR1 and CDR2 sequences are SGHRS and YFSETQ. The CDR3 is made up of 14 amino acids. CDR3 sequence (DNA): TGCGCCAGCAGTTTGGGGGATCCCACTGGTGAAGCTTTCTTT. Protein product: CASSLGDPTGEAFF.

The sample holds a few counts of this clone. This sequence joins TRBV7-9 and TRBJ1-2; D is unclear. Germline values: CDR1 SEHNR, CDR2 FQNEAQ (reference sequence). This CDR3 has 11 residues. V lost 6 bases and J lost 6, with 8 bases in between. The CDR3 DNA reads as TGTGCCAGCAGGGGCCCTAATGGCTACACCTTC. This translates into CASRGPNGYTF.

V usage is TRBV18 and J usage is TRBJ2-1; D is perhaps TRBD1 (5 bases). CDR3 length equals 16 residues. The germline CDR1 and CDR2 sequences are KGHSH and LQKENI. V dropped 1 base and J dropped 8 bases, with 18 bases sitting between them. CDR3 nucleotides: TGTGCCAGCTCACCACGATTGGGGCAGTTTGGGGATGAGCAGTTCTTC. Protein: CASSPRLGQFGDEQFF.

V usage is TRBV5-1 and J usage is TRBJ2-1, with a possible D match to TRBD2 (6 bases). The CDR3 has 14 amino acids. Germline V gene data show CDR1 as SGHRS and CDR2 as YFSETQ. V was pared by 8 bases and J by 3 bases, with 15 bases between. CDR3 nucleotides: TGCGCCAGTGCTCCGGGGGACCTCTACAATGAGCAGTTCTTC. Amino acids: CASAPGDLYNEQFF.